This T cell receptor beta chain originates from a study of technical replicates of blood from several donors. V was trimmed by 3 bases and J by 5 bases, leaving 13 bases between them. CDR3 length: 14 amino acids. Germline V gives CDR1 MDHEN, CDR2 SYDVKM. TCRdb's table, derived via immunoSEQ multiplex PCR, lists solely in-frame clones and lacks some. The repertoire consists of more than 65,000 clones, with more than 85% occurring once and the leading ten covering about 0.41%. Material for sequencing was T cells isolated from PBMCs. The source is a human donor in good health. The genes are TRBV28 and TRBJ2-5, with a possible D match to TRBD2 (6 bases). CDR3 amino acids: CASSFFSGKETQYF. The CDR3 DNA reads as TGTGCCAGCAGTTTTTTTAGCGGAAAGGAGACCCAGTACTTC.